A selection of T cell receptor beta chains follows, all from one sample in a study of tumor and adjacent non-tumor tissue in lung cancer. TCRdb reanalysed the multiplex PCR reads using MiXCR and keeps one entry per CDR3 protein. The data contain 76,000 or so distinct CDR3 sequences, approximately 68% of them singletons. The source material was lung tumor tissue. The receptors were sampled from a woman between 70 and 85 years old with non-small cell lung cancer. Each CDR3 is given with its conserved first and last residue. A D gene is named only where the DNA matches it firmly. Size is stated for part of the rows, as once, few or many counts, or as a class when the clone is expanded.

D gene,J gene,V gene,clone size,CDR3 protein,CDR3 DNA
TRBD1,TRBJ1-5,TRBV29-1,once,CCVAGDRGDHQHF,TGCTGCGTTGCCGGGGACAGGGGGGACCACCAGCATTTT
.,TRBJ1-5,TRBV10-2,few,CASRGTSDNQPQHF,TGCGCCAGCAGAGGTACCTCGGACAATCAGCCCCAGCATTTT
.,TRBJ1-3,TRBV6-5,.,CVNSLGRSSSGNTIYF,TGTGTCAACAGTTTGGGGCGTTCGAGCTCTGGAAACACCATATATTTT
TRBD1,TRBJ1-2,TRBV28,.,CASSSGQEYGYIF,TGTGCCAGCAGTTCTGGACAGGAGTATGGCTACATCTTC
TRBD1,TRBJ1-1,TRBV28,.,CTSSFRLGGWGTEAFF,TGTACCAGCAGTTTTAGGTTAGGGGGCTGGGGCACTGAAGCTTTCTTT
.,TRBJ2-5,TRBV21-1,few,CASSKGSGSQETQYF,TGTGCCAGCAGCAAAGGCTCCGGGAGCCAAGAGACCCAGTACTTC
.,TRBJ2-7,TRBV28,once,CATRKYRVSYEQYF,TGTGCCACCAGAAAGTACAGGGTGAGTTACGAGCAGTACTTC
.,TRBJ2-2,TRBV5-1,many,CASSRTAMNTGELFF,TGCGCCAGCAGCCGGACAGCCATGAACACCGGGGAGCTGTTTTTT
TRBD2,TRBJ2-3,TRBV4-1,many,CASSQEWGTSGRRADTQYF,TGCGCCAGCAGCCAAGAATGGGGGACTAGCGGGAGGAGGGCAGATACGCAGTATTTT
.,TRBJ2-7,TRBV4-2,many,CASSLQRDSYEQYF,TGTGCCAGCAGCCTGCAGCGAGACTCCTACGAGCAGTACTTC
.,TRBJ1-3,TRBV3-1,few,CASTTRGGGNTIYF,TGTGCCAGCACCACGAGGGGGGGTGGAAACACCATATATTTT
.,TRBJ2-7,TRBV30,.,CAWSVHGPRGEQYF,TGTGCCTGGAGTGTCCACGGGCCGAGGGGCGAGCAGTACTTC
.,TRBJ2-7,TRBV7-9,.,CASSSKTALWSPHYF,TGTGCCAGCAGCTCCAAGACAGCCCTCTGGTCTCCACACTATTTC
.,TRBJ1-5,TRBV28,.,CASRAWGRSNQPQHF,TGTGCCAGCAGAGCTTGGGGGCGTAGCAATCAGCCCCAGCATTTT
.,TRBJ1-2,TRBV28,few,CASSSGRVYGYTF,TGTGCCAGCAGCTCCGGACGGGTCTATGGCTACACCTTC
.,TRBJ2-5,TRBV11-2,.,CASSVEYRETQYF,TGTGCCAGCAGCGTGGAGTACAGAGAGACCCAGTACTTC
TRBD2,TRBJ2-3,TRBV28,.,CASSIGALAGGVDTQYF,TGTGCCAGCAGTATTGGGGCACTAGCGGGAGGCGTAGATACGCAGTATTTT
.,TRBJ2-7,TRBV6-1,.,CASSSVAYEQNF,TGTGCCAGCAGTTCCGTTGCCTACGAGCAGAACTTC
.,TRBJ2-3,TRBV5-4,once,CASCLGMGSSDMQYF,TGTGCCAGCTGCTTGGGGATGGGATCATCAGATATGCAGTATTTT
TRBD2,TRBJ2-3,TRBV20-1,.,CSASPRTSVYADTQYF,TGCAGTGCGTCACCTCGGACTAGCGTTTACGCAGATACGCAATATTTT
.,TRBJ2-7,TRBV25-1,many,CASSARLPSYEQYF,TGTGCCAGCAGTGCTAGGCTGCCCTCCTACGAGCAGTACTTC
.,TRBJ1-4,TRBV5-5,many,CASSLYRDTTNEKLFF,TGTGCCAGCAGCTTATACAGGGACACAACTAATGAAAAACTGTTTTTT
TRBD1,TRBJ1-1,TRBV12-3/TRBV12-4,.,CASSFRQGSEVFF,TGTGCCAGCAGTTTCCGACAGGGGAGTGAAGTTTTCTTT
.,TRBJ2-6,TRBV10-2,many,CASRVVLSGANVLTF,TGCGCCAGCAGGGTAGTCCTCTCTGGGGCCAACGTCCTGACTTTC
TRBD1,TRBJ2-3,TRBV28,once,CASSARDRADTQYF,TGTGCCAGCAGTGCCAGGGACAGGGCAGATACGCAGTATTTT
TRBD1,TRBJ2-1,TRBV12-3/TRBV12-4,.,CASSPPGQWDNELFF,TGTGCCAGCAGTCCCCCGGGACAGTGGGATAATGAGCTGTTCTTC
.,TRBJ2-1,TRBV29-1,.,CSVRLHSVNEQFF,TGCAGCGTTAGACTACATTCGGTCAATGAACAGTTCTTC
.,TRBJ2-1,TRBV19,.,CASSIGPDCDEQFF,TGTGCCAGTAGTATAGGCCCTGATTGCGATGAGCAGTTCTTC
TRBD2,TRBJ2-5,TRBV12-3/TRBV12-4,.,CASWGTMGSTQYF,TGTGCCAGCTGGGGGACTATGGGGTCGACCCAGTACTTC
.,TRBJ2-3,TRBV7-8,many,CASSFSTDTQYF,TGTGCCAGCAGCTTTAGCACAGATACGCAGTATTTT
.,TRBJ1-5,TRBV6-1,once,CASSLQSRQPQDF,TGTGCCAGCAGTCTCCAGAGTAGGCAGCCCCAGGATTTT
TRBD1,TRBJ1-4,TRBV28,many,CASSEGQSTNEKLFF,TGTGCCAGCAGTGAGGGACAGTCAACTAATGAAAAACTGTTTTTT
.,TRBJ2-1,TRBV6-5,.,CASRAGVAGEVYNEQLF,TGTGCCAGCAGGGCCGGGGTAGCTGGAGAGGTGTACAATGAGCAGCTCTTC
.,TRBJ2-3,TRBV29-1,.,CSGSGDRDTQYF,TGCAGCGGTAGCGGGGACAGAGATACGCAGTATTTT
TRBD1,TRBJ2-1,TRBV11-1,few,CASSGDRGPCEQFF,TGCGCCAGCAGCGGAGACAGGGGGCCTTGTGAGCAGTTCTTC
TRBD2,TRBJ2-3,TRBV11-2,.,CASSLNGGSNADTHYF,TGTGCCAGTAGCTTGAACGGCGGGAGTAACGCAGATACGCATTATTTT
.,TRBJ2-3,TRBV5-5,.,CARSVGRSTDTQYF,TGTGCCAGGAGCGTGGGCCGGTCCACAGATACACAGTATTTT
.,TRBJ2-1,TRBV29-1,.,CSVRDPATGEHFF,TGCAGCGTCAGGGACCCAGCCACGGGTGAGCACTTTTTC
.,TRBJ2-6,TRBV29-1,.,CSIEGLGFSGANVLTF,TGCAGCATTGAAGGGCTAGGGTTCTCTGGGGCCAACGTCCTGACTTTC
.,TRBJ1-2,TRBV29-1,.,CIGLLRTIYGYTF,TGCATCGGGCTGTTAAGGACGATCTATGGCTACACCTTC
TRBD2,TRBJ2-3,TRBV7-2,.,CASSCRLAGTTDTQYF,TGTGCCAGCAGCTGCAGACTAGCGGGAACGACAGATACGCAGTATTTT
.,TRBJ2-7,TRBV7-8,.,CDSSLRQGYEQYF,TGTGACAGCAGCTTGAGGCAGGGTTACGAGCAGTACTTC
.,TRBJ2-5,TRBV10-2,.,CASSEPNSLQETQYF,TGTGCCAGCAGTGAGCCGAACTCCCTGCAAGAGACCCAGTACTTC
.,TRBJ1-6,TRBV4-2,.,CASSQDVRGFSLLHF,TGTGCCAGCAGCCAAGATGTCCGGGGATTTTCACTCCTCCACTTT
.,TRBJ2-2,TRBV12-3/TRBV12-4,.,CVSSWTAETEELFF,TGTGTCAGCAGTTGGACTGCAGAAACAGAGGAGCTGTTTTTT
TRBD2,TRBJ2-3,TRBV4-2,.,CASSTEGLAGGRGTDTQYF,TGTGCCAGCAGCACGGAGGGACTAGCGGGGGGCCGAGGGACAGATACGCAGTATTTT
TRBD1,TRBJ2-7,TRBV5-1,many,CASSLVPGQGYEQYF,TGCGCCAGCAGCCTAGTCCCGGGACAGGGATACGAGCAGTACTTC
.,TRBJ2-2,TRBV29-1,.,CSFIGERDTRELFF,TGCAGCTTCATCGGGGAAAGGGACACCCGGGAGCTGTTTTTT
TRBD1,TRBJ1-5,TRBV6-5,.,CASKRGTGGNLDNQPQHF,TGTGCCAGCAAACGAGGGACAGGGGGTAATCTTGACAATCAGCCCCAGCACTTT
.,TRBJ2-7,TRBV11-1,.,CASNSGISYEQYF,TGTGCCAGTAACTCAGGGATTTCCTACGAGCAGTACTTC
TRBD2,TRBJ2-3,TRBV4-2,.,CTSSQGAGGLDTQYF,TGTACCAGCAGTCAAGGAGCGGGAGGTCTAGATACGCAGTATTTT
.,TRBJ2-3,TRBV6-2/TRBV6-3,.,CASSELGGGMNTQYF,TGTGCCAGCAGCGAACTGGGGGGCGGGATGAATACGCAGTATTTT
TRBD1,TRBJ2-5,TRBV20-1,.,CSATSAQGAIEETQYF,TGCAGTGCGACTTCAGCACAGGGGGCGATAGAAGAGACCCAGTACTTC
.,TRBJ2-2,TRBV11-1,.,CASSLTVHLAGELFF,TGTGCCAGCAGTTTAACGGTGCACCTTGCCGGGGAGCTGTTTTTT
.,TRBJ1-2,TRBV28,.,CASSDQGLFTNGYTF,TGTGCCAGCAGTGACCAGGGTTTGTTTACAAATGGCTACACCTTC
TRBD1,TRBJ1-4,TRBV29-1,medium-sized,CSVEDAGGVSEKLFF,TGCAGCGTTGAAGACGCAGGGGGCGTATCTGAAAAACTGTTTTTT